Each of the 31 T cell receptor beta chains below was sequenced from the same sample in a study of human T cells and chemical hapten exposure. Time point described: patch test 2, 6 weeks after DPC sensitization. Treatment here: therapeutic diphenylcyclopropenone sensitization with weekly scalp DPC. MiXCR was run by TCRdb on the RACE reads, yielding one entry per CDR3 protein. The sample includes about 400,000 distinct CDR3 sequences, under 6.5% of them seen just once. This specimen was whole blood, taken in connection with sensitization to the hapten diphenylcyclopropenone (DPC). The receptors derive from a woman aged 18-29 years with alopecia areata. Some clones in this sample may be carry-over from other donors' samples.

This clonotype was observed at least ten times. The gene calls are TRBV20-1 and TRBJ1-1; no clear D gene. Germline assignment: CDR1 DFQATT and CDR2 SNEGSKA (reference sequence). This CDR3 is built from 14 residues. The V end lost 4 bases, the J end lost 5 bases, and 17 bases lay between the germline ends. The CDR3 nucleotides read TGCAGTGCTAAGCGGGGTTCAGTGAGGACTGAAGCTTTCTTT. Translation gives CSAKRGSVRTEAFF.

This clonotype showed up just a few times. This chain links TRBV29-1 with TRBJ2-6, with D possibly TRBD1 on 5 matching bases. The germline V and J ends were trimmed by 2 bases and 0 bases, with 8 bases remaining between them. CDR3 length: 15 residues. Germline loops: CDR1 SQVTM, CDR2 ANQGSEA. The CDR3 sequence is CSVERGFSGANVLTF. For the CDR3, the DNA is TGCAGCGTTGAAAGGGGATTCTCTGGGGCCAACGTCCTGACTTTC.

The chain joins TRBV4-3 to TRBJ2-1; the D is unclear. Germline lookup yields CDR1 LGHNA and CDR2 YSLEER. The V end was cut by 2 bases, the J end by 6 bases, with 8 bases between. This CDR3 has 13 residues. The CDR3, as DNA: TGCGCCAGCAGCCAACGAAGGAGCAATGAGCAGTTCTTC. This encodes CASSQRRSNEQFF.

As for this clonotype: One end of the junction does not line up with germline, which may come from a read error. The chain combines TRBV2 with TRBJ2-7; a weak D match, TRBD1 (6 bases). Germline V CDR1 and CDR2: SNHLY, FYNNEI. The CDR3 extends over 12 amino acids. CDR3 sequence: CASSYDRPKTFF. The DNA of the CDR3 is TGTGCCAGCAGTTATGACAGGCCCAAGACGTTTTTC. Variable domain in full (rest from reference TRBV2 and TRBJ2-7): EPEVTQTPSHQVTQMGQEVILRCVPISNHLYFYWYRQILGQKVEFLVSFYNNEISEKSEIFDDQFSVERPDGSNFTLKIRSTKLEDSAMYFCASSYDRPKTFFGPGTRLTVT.

In its sample, this clonotype was seen a few times. The chain carries TRBV6-5 and TRBJ2-2; D might be TRBD1 (5 bases). Germline assignment: CDR1 MNHEY and CDR2 SVGAGI. The CDR3 covers 14 residues. Trimming left V 5 bases short and J 5 bases short, with 12 bases between. The CDR3 sequence: CASSRAGPTGELFF. CDR3 DNA: TGTGCCAGCAGTCGGGCAGGGCCAACCGGGGAGCTGTTTTTT.

This clonotype has ten or more counts. V usage is TRBV7-6 and J usage is TRBJ2-3; no clear D gene. Trimming removed 2 bases from V and 6 bases from J, with 9 bases in between. This CDR3 is 13 amino acids long. Germline CDR1 reads SGHVS; CDR2 reads FNYEAQ. The CDR3 loop is CASSLSDGDTQYF. DNA of the CDR3: TGTGCCAGCAGCTTATCCGACGGGGATACGCAGTATTTT.

This clonotype showed up many times. The genes are TRBV12-3 or TRBV12-4 and TRBJ1-1; D might be TRBD1 (5 bases). This CDR3 is built from 14 residues. Trimming took 2 bases from V and 5 from J, leaving 12 bases between them. The CDR3 DNA reads TGTGCCAGCAGTTTACAGGGAGGGTGGACTGAAGCTTTCTTT. Residues: CASSLQGGWTEAFF.

This clonotype was counted at least ten times. V gene TRBV20-1 combines with J gene TRBJ1-5, with 7 bases lining up with TRBD1. The germline V gene has CDR1 DFQATT and CDR2 SNEGSKA (reference sequence). This CDR3 is 14 amino acids long. The trim removed 6 bases at V and 2 bases at J, leaving 7 bases unmatched. CDR3 in DNA: TGCAGTGCCTCCCGGGACAGCGGCAATCAGCCCCAGCATTTT. This sequence encodes CSASRDSGNQPQHF.

A few counts support this clonotype. The V call is TRBV4-3, the J call TRBJ1-5; D is ambiguous. The V end lost 0 bases, the J end lost 0 bases, and 12 bases lay between the germline ends. The CDR3 runs 17 residues. Germline-derived CDR1 and CDR2 are LGHNA and YSLEER. The CDR3 coding sequence is TGCGCCAGCAGCCAAGATGTCGGAGACTATAGCAATCAGCCCCAGCATTTT. This encodes CASSQDVGDYSNQPQHF.

This clonotype was observed a handful of times. V is TRBV12-3 or TRBV12-4 and J is TRBJ2-3; TRBD2 agrees at 14 bases. The junction had 7 bases not matched to a gene; V was cut back by 5 bases and J by 0 bases. This CDR3 is 18 amino acids long. The CDR3 sequence: CASSPGTSGRTSTDTQYF. CDR3 bases: TGTGCCAGCAGTCCCGGGACTAGCGGGAGAACTAGCACAGATACGCAGTATTTT.

This clonotype came up a few times. The DNA for the CDR3 is TGTGCCGCTCAGAGGGGGCAGAACACTGAAGCTTTCTTT. Its protein is CAAQRGQNTEAFF. The genes are TRBV27 and TRBJ1-1, with 7 bases identical to TRBD1. The CDR3 is 13 amino acids. V dropped 11 bases and J dropped 1; count of bases not matched to a gene: 7. Per germline, CDR1 MNHEY and CDR2 SMNVEV (reference sequence).

CDR3 sequence: CSARYPGSTYNSPLHF. The CDR3 nucleotides read TGCAGTGCTAGGTACCCAGGATCCACCTATAATTCACCCCTCCACTTT. This sequence joins TRBV20-1 and TRBJ1-6; D gene ambiguous. With 3 bases removed from V and 2 bases from J, the gap between germline ends came to 14 bases. The CDR3 has 16 amino acids. Germline CDR1 DFQATT, CDR2 SNEGSKA (reference sequence).

The chain has TRBV6-5 and TRBJ2-3; D not certain. The germline gives CDR1 MNHEY, CDR2 SVGAGI. The V end lost 3 bases, the J end lost 14 bases, and 18 bases lay between the germline ends. This CDR3 contains 13 residues. This chain's CDR3 is CASSYNRFQVRYF. The CDR3 DNA follows: TGTGCCAGCAGTTATAATCGGTTCCAGGTGCGGTATTTT.

The chain links TRBV9 to TRBJ2-1; 12 nucleotides match TRBD2. V was pared by 4 bases and J by 4 bases, with 9 bases of the junction left unmatched. CDR3 length: 17 amino acids. CDR1 is SGDLS and CDR2 is YYNGEE in the germline V gene. In DNA form, the CDR3 reads TGTGCCAGCAGCCTCTTACCTGGGACTAGCGGGTACAATGAGCAGTTCTTC. Its protein product is CASSLLPGTSGYNEQFF.

Ten or more counts support this clonotype. The chain has TRBV7-9 and TRBJ2-3; 7 bases are shared with TRBD2. The CDR3 spans 12 residues. Germline V gene sequence: CDR1 SEHNR, CDR2 FQNEAQ (reference sequence). With 5 bases clipped from V and 6 bases from J, the junction kept 2 bases outside the gene matches. CDR3 in DNA: TGTGCCAGCAGCCCACTAGCGGATACGCAGTATTTT. Amino acid sequence: CASSPLADTQYF.

This clonotype turned up a few times. The CDR3 nucleotides are TGTGCCACCTCGACAGTACACTATGGCTACACCTTC. Its translation: CATSTVHYGYTF. This chain links TRBV19 with TRBJ1-2; a possible D gene is TRBD1 (5 bases). The germline V gene encodes CDR1 LNHDA and CDR2 SQIVND (reference sequence). The CDR3 sequence is 12 residues long. V was shortened by 10 bases and J by 3 bases, with 12 bases between the two germline ends.

This clonotype was picked up a small number of times. The V call is TRBV20-1, the J call TRBJ1-5; a possible D gene is TRBD1 (5 bases). CDR1 and CDR2 (germline): DFQATT, SNEGSKA (reference sequence). V lost 5 bases and J 0 bases, leaving 11 bases between the germline ends. The CDR3 sequence is 14 residues long. The CDR3 region is CSARGGYSNQPQHF. The CDR3 nucleotides are TGCAGTGCTCGTGGGGGTTATAGCAATCAGCCCCAGCATTTT.

There are many counts of this clonotype. The gene calls are TRBV4-1 and TRBJ1-2; the D gene is possibly TRBD1 (5 bases). The ends were cut back, 0 bases at V and 5 bases at J, with 10 bases in the middle. This CDR3 has 14 residues. Germline V CDR1 and CDR2: MGHRA, YSYEKL. The CDR3 protein is CASSQDLTVYGYTF. The CDR3 DNA reads TGCGCCAGCAGCCAAGATCTGACAGTTTATGGCTACACCTTC.

This clonotype has at least ten counts. The CDR3 coding sequence is TGTGCCAGCAGTTTTGGTAACTATGGCTACACCTTC. This codes for CASSFGNYGYTF. This rearrangement joins TRBV12-3 or TRBV12-4 to TRBJ1-2; D gene ambiguous. Trimming removed 3 bases from V and 1 base from J, with 3 bases in between. The CDR3 runs to 12 residues.

This clonotype appeared many times. V and J are TRBV12-3 or TRBV12-4 and TRBJ1-5, with TRBD1 identical over 7 bases. Losses at the gene ends were 5 bases for V and 7 bases for J; bases not matched to a gene: 11. The CDR3 extends over 15 amino acids. The chain's CDR3 is CASSPDQQGWQPQHF. In nucleotides, the CDR3 is TGTGCCAGCAGTCCCGACCAACAGGGGTGGCAGCCCCAGCATTTT.

The table lists this clonotype with many counts. This sequence joins TRBV5-8 and TRBJ1-5; 8 bases agree with TRBD1. Trimming took 4 bases from V and 6 from J; bases not matched to a gene: 6. This CDR3 is 14 amino acids long. Germline lookup yields CDR1 SGHTS and CDR2 YDEGEE. This chain's CDR3 is CASSHRGASQPQHF. The CDR3 DNA reads TGTGCCAGCAGCCACAGGGGGGCAAGTCAGCCCCAGCATTTT.

The chain combines TRBV12-3 or TRBV12-4 with TRBJ1-5; D perhaps matches TRBD1 (6 bases). V was pared by 5 bases and J by 3 bases, with 17 bases between. The CDR3 extends over 16 amino acids. CDR3 protein: CASSPLLQGINQPQHF. For the CDR3, the DNA is TGTGCCAGCAGTCCTCTCCTACAGGGAATCAATCAGCCCCAGCATTTT.

The sample holds a few counts of this clonotype. V is TRBV12-3 or TRBV12-4 and J is TRBJ1-5; perhaps TRBD1 as D (5 bases). V was cut by 5 bases and J by 7 bases, with 12 bases left in between. The CDR3 is 13 amino acids. CDR3: CASSPQWDQPQHF. CDR3 bases: TGTGCCAGCAGTCCCCAGTGGGACCAGCCCCAGCATTTT.

The chain joins TRBV6-2 or TRBV6-3 to TRBJ2-3, with D maybe TRBD1 (6 bases). CDR3 length equals 15 residues. Trimming took off 5 bases at V and 6 bases at J, with 18 bases between the two ends. Germline CDR1 reads MNHEY; CDR2 reads SVGEGT. In DNA form, the CDR3 reads TGTGCCAGCAGTAACCCGGGTCCAGGGGAGGATACGCAGTATTTT. Its translation is CASSNPGPGEDTQYF.

This clonotype was counted a few times. The V call is TRBV6-2 or TRBV6-3, the J call TRBJ2-4; 7 bases fit TRBD2. The length of the CDR3 is 13 residues. The germline V gene encodes CDR1 MNHEY and CDR2 SVGEGT. J was trimmed by 12 bases and V by 2 bases; bases with no gene match: 7. CDR3 residues: CASSYSSRGSQYF. In DNA form, the CDR3 reads TGTGCCAGCAGTTACAGCTCGCGGGGGAGTCAGTACTTC.

This clonotype appeared many times. V and J are TRBV20-1 and TRBJ1-5, with TRBD1 as a possible D gene (6 bases). Germline assignment: CDR1 DFQATT and CDR2 SNEGSKA (reference sequence). The V end was cut by 3 bases, the J end by 4 bases, with 13 bases between. There are 14 residues in the CDR3. The CDR3 is CSASEGGHNQPQHF. The CDR3 DNA reads as TGCAGTGCTAGTGAGGGGGGGCATAATCAGCCCCAGCATTTT.

In this sample, this clonotype turned up many times. The chain links TRBV20-1 to TRBJ1-2, with D unresolved. V was trimmed by 3 bases and J by 2 bases, leaving 4 bases between them. The CDR3 runs to 11 residues. The germline V gene has CDR1 DFQATT and CDR2 SNEGSKA (reference sequence). CDR3 bases: TGCAGTGCTAGGGCCAACTATGGCTACACCTTC. Residues: CSARANYGYTF.

This clonotype was seen ten or more times. The chain links TRBV28 to TRBJ1-5, with D perhaps matching TRBD1 (6 bases). The V and J ends lost 8 bases and 7 bases respectively, with 21 bases between them. The germline CDR1 and CDR2 sequences are MDHEN and SYDVKM. This CDR3 is 15 amino acids long. CDR3 DNA: TGTGCCAGCTCCCACTGGGGCGCAGGGGAACAGCCCCAGCATTTT. Amino acid sequence: CASSHWGAGEQPQHF.

In its sample, this clonotype was seen many times. The chain couples TRBV7-2 to TRBJ1-1; D call uncertain. The CDR3 is made up of 17 amino acids. From germline, CDR1 is SGHTA and CDR2 FQGNSA. V shed 1 base and J shed 3 bases, with 18 bases lying between them. CDR3 residues: CASSLGGILPSDTEAFF. The CDR3 nucleotides read TGTGCCAGCAGCTTAGGTGGCATCCTCCCAAGTGACACTGAAGCTTTCTTT.

In its sample, this clonotype was seen a few times. The chain combines TRBV7-2 with TRBJ2-3; D gene unclear. This CDR3 spans 12 amino acids. Germline V gene lookup returns CDR1 SGHTA and CDR2 FQGNSA. Between the trimmed V and J ends, which lost 5 bases and 4 bases, there was a span of 7 bases. The CDR3 loop reads CASSLMSDTQYF. CDR3 DNA: TGTGCCAGCAGCCTGATGTCAGATACGCAGTATTTT.

This clonotype occurred a few times. The rearrangement links TRBV6-2 or TRBV6-3 to TRBJ1-1; 9 bases fit TRBD1. Germline loops: CDR1 MNHEY, CDR2 SVGEGT. The CDR3 runs 14 residues. Trimming took 8 bases from V and 8 from J; bases not matched to a gene: 12. The CDR3: CASRSGTGKLEAFF. DNA of the CDR3: TGTGCCAGCCGCTCCGGGACAGGGAAACTGGAAGCTTTCTTT.